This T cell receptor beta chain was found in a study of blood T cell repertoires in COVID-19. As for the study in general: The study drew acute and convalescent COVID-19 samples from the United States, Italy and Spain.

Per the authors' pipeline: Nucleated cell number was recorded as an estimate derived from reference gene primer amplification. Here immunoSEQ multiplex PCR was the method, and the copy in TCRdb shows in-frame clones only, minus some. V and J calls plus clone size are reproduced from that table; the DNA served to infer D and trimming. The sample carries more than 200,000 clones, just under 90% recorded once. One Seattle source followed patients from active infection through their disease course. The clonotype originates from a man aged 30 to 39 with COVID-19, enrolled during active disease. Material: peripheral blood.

The CDR3 loop reads CASSLDAGNNGEQFF. CDR3 nucleotides: TGCGCCAGCAGCTTGGATGCGGGCAACAACGGTGAGCAGTTCTTC. The gene calls are TRBV5-1 and TRBJ2-1; a possible D gene is TRBD2 (5 bases). Germline V lookup: CDR1 SGHRS, CDR2 YFSETQ. Trimming cost V 0 bases and J 9 bases, with 16 bases left between them. The CDR3 runs 15 residues.